The 20 T cell receptor beta chains below were found in one sample sequenced in a study of blood T cell repertoires in COVID-19. Method: immunoSEQ multiplex PCR; TCRdb's copy keeps in-frame clones and lacks some. The sample includes 310,000 or so clones, approximately 91% of them seen just once. The sequencing sample was made of peripheral blood. The source of these receptors is a woman under 40 with COVID-19, enrolled during active disease.

The V call is TRBV4-2, the J call TRBJ1-1; the D gene is possibly TRBD1 (5 bases). Germline-derived CDR1 and CDR2 are LGHNA and YNFKEQ. The CDR3 extends over 14 amino acids. V lost 0 bases and J 5 bases, leaving 10 bases between the germline ends. DNA of the CDR3: TGTGCCAGCAGCCAAGATCAGGGATCGACTGAAGCTTTCTTT. Translation gives CASSQDQGSTEAFF.

This rearrangement joins TRBV27 to TRBJ1-1; no firm D call. The CDR3 is 15 residues long. Germline V gives CDR1 MNHEY, CDR2 SMNVEV (reference sequence). V was shortened by 0 bases and J by 3 bases, with 11 bases between the two germline ends. The DNA of the CDR3 is TGTGCCAGCAGTTTATCGAGGGCGAGTTACACTGAAGCTTTCTTT. Translating it yields CASSLSRASYTEAFF.

The rearrangement links TRBV11-2 to TRBJ2-7, with 7 bases lining up with TRBD2. There are 16 residues in the CDR3. The germline CDR1 and CDR2 sequences are SGHAT and FQNNGV. V lost 5 bases to trimming and J lost 4 bases; unmatched junction nucleotides: 14. The CDR3 loop reads CASSRGGTIGTYEQYF. CDR3 DNA: TGTGCCAGCAGCCGCGGTGGGACTATAGGAACTTACGAGCAGTACTTC.

The chain links TRBV19 to TRBJ1-1; TRBD1 matches at 11 bases. The CDR3 runs to 13 residues. V gave up 4 bases and J gave up 7 bases; unmatched junction bases: 2. CDR1 is LNHDA, CDR2 SQIVND, per germline (reference sequence). The CDR3 loop is CASSTDRGLEAFF. The CDR3 region has the DNA TGTGCCAGTAGTACGGACAGGGGGCTTGAAGCTTTCTTT. The full variable domain, its missing parts supplied by reference TRBV19 and TRBJ1-1, is DGGITQSPKYLFRKEGQNVTLSCEQNLNHDAMYWYRQDPGQGLRLIYYSQIVNDFQKGDIAEGYSVSREKKESFPLTVTSAQKNPTAFYLCASSTDRGLEAFFGQGTRLTVV.

The chain joins TRBV6-2 or TRBV6-3 to TRBJ2-7; D uncertain. V shed 0 bases and J shed 6 bases, with 12 bases lying between them. This CDR3 is built from 14 residues. Germline assignment: CDR1 MNHEY and CDR2 SVGEGT. CDR3 sequence (DNA): TGTGCCAGCAGTTACTCGGGCCCGCAGACCGAGCAGTACTTC. Its protein product is CASSYSGPQTEQYF.

This chain connects TRBV3-1 (or the pseudogene TRBV3-2) to TRBJ2-7; tentatively, D is TRBD1 (5 bases). The length of the CDR3 is 15 residues. The germline V and J ends were trimmed by 2 bases and 2 bases, with 13 bases remaining between them. Germline V lookup: CDR1 LGHDT, CDR2 YNNKEL (reference sequence). In nucleotides, the CDR3 is TGTGCCAGCAGCCAACCGTCGCAGGGCCCCTACGAGCAGTACTTC. Translating it yields CASSQPSQGPYEQYF.

The V gene is TRBV18, the J gene TRBJ1-1; 7 nucleotides align to TRBD1. CDR1 and CDR2 from the germline V gene are KGHSH and LQKENI. The CDR3 has 13 amino acids. V gave up 4 bases and J gave up 2 bases; unmatched junction bases: 1. This chain's CDR3 is CASSQGANTEAFF. The DNA of the CDR3 is TGTGCCAGCTCACAGGGGGCTAACACTGAAGCTTTCTTT.

The chain combines TRBV7-6 with TRBJ1-3; no clear D. Germline-derived CDR1 and CDR2 are SGHVS and FNYEAQ. With 0 bases removed from V and 2 bases from J, the gap between germline ends came to 8 bases. This CDR3 has 15 residues. The CDR3 is CASSLAARTGNTIYF. The CDR3 region has the DNA TGTGCCAGCAGCTTAGCGGCACGAACTGGAAACACCATATATTTT.

V and J are TRBV30 and TRBJ1-2; D uncertain. Germline V gene lookup returns CDR1 GTSNPN and CDR2 SVGIG (reference sequence). Trimming took 2 bases from V and 0 from J, leaving 10 bases between them. This CDR3 has 14 amino acids. The DNA for the CDR3 is TGTGCCTGGAGTATCCACTTAGCTAACTATGGCTACACCTTC. It yields the protein CAWSIHLANYGYTF.

This rearrangement joins TRBV30 to TRBJ2-3, with a tentative D call TRBD1 (5 bases). Between the trimmed V and J ends, which lost 5 bases and 6 bases, there was a span of 18 bases. The germline V gene has CDR1 GTSNPN and CDR2 SVGIG (reference sequence). The CDR3 runs 14 residues. The chain's CDR3 is CAWAPKGILDTQYF. CDR3 in DNA: TGTGCCTGGGCCCCCAAGGGGATACTCGATACGCAGTATTTT.

The chain uses TRBV11-3 and TRBJ2-7; possibly TRBD2 for D (6 bases). Trimming removed 3 bases from V and 2 bases from J, with 14 bases in between. The CDR3 totals 15 residues. Germline V gene lookup returns CDR1 SGHNT and CDR2 YENEEA. CDR3 bases: TGTGCCAGCAGCTTGGGGACTGGGGGAGCCTACGAGCAGTACTTC. It encodes CASSLGTGGAYEQYF.

This chain connects TRBV18 to TRBJ2-5, with 7 bases aligning to TRBD2. V lost 3 bases to trimming and J lost 2 bases; unmatched junction nucleotides: 3. This CDR3 has 14 amino acids. Looked up from germline, CDR1 is KGHSH and CDR2 is LQKENI. CDR3 sequence (DNA): TGTGCCAGCTCACCTGGACTAGAACAAGAGACCCAGTACTTC. It encodes CASSPGLEQETQYF.

This chain joins TRBV5-1 and TRBJ1-3; D remains ambiguous. This CDR3 spans 14 amino acids. Looked up from germline, CDR1 is SGHRS and CDR2 is YFSETQ. V was shortened by 5 bases and J by 4 bases, with 13 bases between the two germline ends. CDR3 amino acids: CASRGAGSGNTIYF. CDR3 nucleotide sequence: TGCGCCAGCAGAGGTGCGGGGAGCGGAAACACCATATATTTT.

The CDR3: CASSPGTGASYEQYF. The DNA for the CDR3 is TGCGCCAGCAGTCCCGGGACAGGGGCCTCCTACGAGCAGTACTTC. J is TRBJ2-7 and V is TRBV23-1; 10 bases are a match to TRBD1. TRBV23-1 qualifies as an ORF whose function is uncertain. V was pared by 4 bases and J by 0 bases, with 3 bases of the junction left unmatched. This CDR3 has 15 residues.

In its sample, this clone was seen a few times. The V gene is TRBV28, the J gene TRBJ1-3; 7 nucleotides align to TRBD1. Germline assignment: CDR1 MDHEN and CDR2 SYDVKM. CDR3 size: 16 residues. Trimming removed 5 bases from V and 0 bases from J; junction bases left unmatched: 7. This CDR3 is CASSLRGLISGNTIYF. The CDR3 DNA is TGTGCCAGCAGTCTCAGGGGGTTGATCTCTGGAAACACCATATATTTT.

This sequence joins TRBV7-3 and TRBJ1-3; D is uncertain. Germline CDR1 SGHTA, CDR2 FQGTGA. CDR3 length: 16 residues. V was pared by 0 bases and J by 4 bases, with 13 bases between. CDR3 DNA sequence: TGTGCCAGCAGCTTAACGGGTGGAGGGAAGGGAAACACCATATATTTT. Amino acid sequence: CASSLTGGGKGNTIYF. Together with reference TRBV7-3 and TRBJ1-3, the CDR3 gives the full variable domain: GAGVSQTPSNKVTEKGKYVELRCDPISGHTALYWYRQSLGQGPEFLIYFQGTGAADDSGLPNDRFFAVRPEGSVSTLKIQRTERGDSAVYLCASSLTGGGKGNTIYFGEGSWLTVV.

The rearrangement links TRBV3-1 (or the pseudogene TRBV3-2) to TRBJ2-7; D is possibly TRBD1 (5 bases). The CDR3 runs to 13 residues. The V gene's germline CDR1 is LGHDT and CDR2 YNNKEL (reference sequence). V shed 1 base and J shed 5 bases, with 9 bases lying between them. This chain's CDR3 is CASSQVQGNEQYF. The CDR3 coding sequence is TGTGCCAGCAGCCAAGTTCAGGGAAACGAGCAGTACTTC.

In this sample, this clone turned up many times. The chain has TRBV3-1 (or the pseudogene TRBV3-2) and TRBJ1-2, with 8 bases identical to TRBD1. The CDR3 has 15 residues. V was pared by 4 bases and J by 8 bases, with 12 bases of the junction left unmatched. Per the germline V gene, CDR1 is LGHDT and CDR2 is YNNKEL (reference sequence). The CDR3 DNA sequence: TGTGCCAGCAGCCCCCCCACCGACAGGGGTCGGGGCTACACCTTC. Translating it yields CASSPPTDRGRGYTF.

The chain is built from TRBV25-1 and TRBJ1-4; 7 bases agree with TRBD1. V gave up 1 base and J gave up 5 bases; unmatched junction bases: 7. This CDR3 contains 16 residues. CDR1 and CDR2 from the germline V gene are MGHDK and SYGVNS. DNA for the CDR3: TGTGCCAGCAGTGAATTCAGGGGACAGCTAAATGAAAAACTGTTTTTT. Amino acids: CASSEFRGQLNEKLFF.

The sample holds one count of this clone. This chain joins TRBV30 and TRBJ2-3; 8 nucleotides align to TRBD2. The germline V gene encodes CDR1 GTSNPN and CDR2 SVGIG (reference sequence). This CDR3 region has 14 residues. V was pared by 2 bases and J by 2 bases, with 3 bases of the junction left unmatched. The CDR3 reads CAWSTLADTDTQYF. Written as DNA, the CDR3 is TGTGCCTGGAGTACACTAGCGGACACAGATACGCAGTATTTT.